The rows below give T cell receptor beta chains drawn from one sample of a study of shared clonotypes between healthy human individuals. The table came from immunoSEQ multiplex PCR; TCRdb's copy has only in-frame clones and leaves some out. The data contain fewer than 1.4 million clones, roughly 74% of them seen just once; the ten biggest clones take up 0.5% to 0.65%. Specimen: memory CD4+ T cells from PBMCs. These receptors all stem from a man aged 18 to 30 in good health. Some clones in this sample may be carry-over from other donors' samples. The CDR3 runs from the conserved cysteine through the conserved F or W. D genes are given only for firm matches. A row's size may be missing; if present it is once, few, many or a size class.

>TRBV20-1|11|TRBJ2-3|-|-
CSARPFNTQYF
TGCAGTGCGAGGCCCTTTAATACGCAGTATTTT
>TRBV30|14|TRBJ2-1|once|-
CAWSPGTPYNEQFF
TGTGCCTGGAGTCCCGGGACCCCTTACAATGAGCAGTTCTTC
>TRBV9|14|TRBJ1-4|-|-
CASSVGGGDEKLFF
TGTGCCAGCAGCGTAGGCGGGGGGGACGAAAAACTGTTTTTT
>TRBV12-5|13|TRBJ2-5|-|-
CASGLGQQETQYF
TGTGCTAGTGGTTTGGGACAGCAAGAGACCCAGTACTTC
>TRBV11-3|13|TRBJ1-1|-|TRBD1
CASSPGQGGEAFF
TGTGCCAGCAGCCCCGGACAGGGAGGTGAAGCTTTCTTT
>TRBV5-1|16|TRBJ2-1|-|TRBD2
CTSSLETSGVNNEQFF
TGCACCAGCAGCTTGGAGACTAGCGGCGTGAACAATGAGCAGTTCTTC
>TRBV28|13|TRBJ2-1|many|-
CASSSPRYNEQFF
TGTGCCAGCAGTTCCCCTCGGTACAATGAGCAGTTCTTC
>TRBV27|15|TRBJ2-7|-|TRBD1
CASSLLGQGTYEQYF
TGTGCCAGCAGTTTATTGGGACAGGGCACCTACGAGCAGTACTTC
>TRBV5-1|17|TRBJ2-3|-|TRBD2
CASSKGLAGGSTDTQYF
TGCGCCAGCAGTAAGGGACTAGCGGGAGGGTCTACAGATACGCAGTATTTT
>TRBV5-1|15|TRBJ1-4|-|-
CASSLESGSNEKLFF
TGCGCCAGCAGCTTGGAATCGGGGTCTAATGAAAAACTGTTTTTT
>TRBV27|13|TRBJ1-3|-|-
CASSPSRGNTIYF
TGTGCCAGCAGTCCTTCCCGGGGGAACACCATATATTTT
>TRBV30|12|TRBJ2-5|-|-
CAWSDYEETQYF
TGTGCCTGGAGTGACTACGAAGAGACCCAGTACTTC
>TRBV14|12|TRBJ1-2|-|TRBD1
CASSWTGNGYTF
TGTGCCAGCAGCTGGACAGGGAATGGCTACACCTTC
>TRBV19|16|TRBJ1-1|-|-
CASSIAVAGENTEAFF
TGTGCCAGTAGTATAGCTGTGGCAGGGGAGAACACTGAAGCTTTCTTT
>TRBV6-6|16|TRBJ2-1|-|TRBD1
CASSYNRDRVYNEQFF
TGTGCCAGCAGTTATAACCGGGACAGGGTTTACAATGAGCAGTTCTTC
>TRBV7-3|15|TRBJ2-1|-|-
CASSLTGQTYNEQFF
TGTGCCAGCAGTCTCACAGGACAGACCTACAATGAGCAGTTCTTC
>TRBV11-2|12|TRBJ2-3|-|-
CASSRTTRTQYF
TGTGCCAGCAGCCGGACTACAAGAACGCAGTATTTT
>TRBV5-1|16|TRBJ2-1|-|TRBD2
CASSPQPGGKNNEQFF
TGCGCCAGCAGCCCGCAACCGGGAGGTAAAAACAATGAGCAGTTCTTC
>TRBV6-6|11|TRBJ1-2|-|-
CASSRPGGYTF
TGTGCCAGCAGTCGCCCTGGAGGCTACACCTTC
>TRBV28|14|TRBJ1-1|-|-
CASRPPIVGGQAFF
TGTGCCAGCAGGCCTCCCATAGTGGGCGGTCAAGCTTTCTTT
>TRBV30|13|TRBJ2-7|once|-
CAWGSVGADEQYF
TGTGCCTGGGGCTCCGTGGGCGCAGACGAGCAGTACTTC
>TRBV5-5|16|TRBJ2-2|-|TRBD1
CASSPLGTANTGELFF
TGTGCCAGCAGCCCTTTGGGGACAGCGAACACCGGGGAGCTGTTTTTT
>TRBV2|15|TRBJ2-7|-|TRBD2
CASRLQLAGTYEQYF
TGTGCCAGCAGATTACAGCTAGCGGGAACCTACGAGCAGTACTTC
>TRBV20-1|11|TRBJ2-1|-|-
CSADSNNEQFF
TGCAGTGCCGATTCGAACAATGAGCAGTTCTTC
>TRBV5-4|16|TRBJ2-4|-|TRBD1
CASSSGQGGAKNIQYF
TGTGCCAGCAGCTCGGGACAGGGGGGAGCCAAAAACATTCAGTACTTC
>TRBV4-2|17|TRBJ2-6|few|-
CASSQDYRGSGANVLTF
TGTGCCAGCAGCCAAGATTACCGCGGCTCTGGGGCCAACGTCCTGACTTTC
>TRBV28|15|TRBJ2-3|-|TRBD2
CASSSSGRGPDTQYF
TGTGCCAGCAGTTCCAGCGGGAGGGGTCCAGATACGCAGTATTTT
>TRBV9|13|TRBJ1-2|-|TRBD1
CASSPGQGYGYTF
TGTGCCAGCAGCCCGGGACAGGGCTATGGCTACACCTTC
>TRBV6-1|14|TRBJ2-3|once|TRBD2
CASSELAGEDTQYF
TGTGCCAGCAGTGAGCTTGCGGGAGAGGATACGCAGTATTTT
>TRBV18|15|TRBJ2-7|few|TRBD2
CASSPLPSGSYEQYF
TGTGCCAGCTCACCCCTTCCTAGCGGGAGCTACGAGCAGTACTTC
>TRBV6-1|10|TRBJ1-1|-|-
CASKGTEAFF
TGTGCCAGCAAAGGCACTGAAGCTTTCTTT
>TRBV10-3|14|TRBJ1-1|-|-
CAISDVDRNTEAFF
TGTGCCATCAGTGATGTGGACAGGAACACTGAAGCTTTCTTT
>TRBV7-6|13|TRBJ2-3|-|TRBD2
CASSWTSGNTQYF
TGTGCCAGCAGTTGGACTAGCGGGAATACGCAGTATTTT
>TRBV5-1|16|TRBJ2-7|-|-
CASSLRGGENSYEQYF
TGCGCCAGCAGCTTGAGAGGCGGGGAGAACTCCTACGAGCAGTACTTC
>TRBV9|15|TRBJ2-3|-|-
CASSVAGASTDTQYF
TGTGCCAGCAGCGTAGCAGGAGCTAGCACAGATACGCAGTATTTT